This entry lists 26 T cell receptor beta chains sequenced from one sample in a study of blood T cell repertoires in COVID-19. Using immunoSEQ multiplex PCR, the repertoire was profiled, and TCRdb retains in-frame clones only, with some absent. This repertoire shows over 600,000 clones, 80% to 90% found once; its top ten account for over 0.2%. Sequencing was done on a sample of peripheral blood. All receptors derive from a woman in her late teens or twenties with acute or convalescent COVID-19.

The V gene is TRBV18, the J gene TRBJ1-1; TRBD1 aligns across 9 bases. The CDR3 covers 15 residues. The germline V gene has CDR1 KGHSH and CDR2 LQKENI. With V trimmed by 4 bases and J by 1 base, 4 bases remained unmatched. The CDR3 nucleotides read TGTGCCAGCTCACTTCTGACAGGGGGGAACACTGAAGCTTTCTTT. It is translated as CASSLLTGGNTEAFF.

This clone was recorded once. The chain combines TRBV5-5 with TRBJ1-1; 8 bases are a match to TRBD1. The germline V gene has CDR1 SGHKS and CDR2 YYEKEE (reference sequence). V lost 4 bases, J lost 6 bases, and 20 bases stayed unmatched. The CDR3 loop spans 18 amino acids. The CDR3 DNA sequence: TGTGCCAGCAGCCCTGGACAGGGTTGGGGGACCACAGCAGCTGAAGCTTTCTTT. It codes for CASSPGQGWGTTAAEAFF.

This chain connects TRBV6-4 to TRBJ1-1, with D hard to call. Trimming shortened V by 1 base and J by 0 bases, and 6 bases separated the two germline ends. CDR1 and CDR2 (germline): MRHNA, SNTAGT. The CDR3 is 14 residues long. CDR3 region: CASSDFSMNTEAFF. The CDR3 DNA follows: TGTGCCAGCAGTGACTTTTCTATGAACACTGAAGCTTTCTTT.

In this sample, this clone turned up once. The rearrangement uses TRBV6-2 or TRBV6-3 and TRBJ1-1; D perhaps matches TRBD1 (6 bases). CDR1 and CDR2 from the germline V gene are MNHEY and SVGEGT. Trimming removed 4 bases from V and 6 bases from J, with 12 bases in between. CDR3 length: 13 residues. In DNA form, the CDR3 reads TGTGCCAGCAGTTTACGGGACACGTCTGAAGCTTTCTTT. It encodes CASSLRDTSEAFF.

The chain recombines TRBV21-1 with TRBJ1-4. TRBV21-1 is a pseudogene locus. This CDR3 has 15 residues. CDR3 residues: CASSKGGGYWEKLFF. The CDR3 coding sequence is TGTGCCAGCAGCAAAGGGGGAGGGTATTGGGAAAAACTGTTTTTT.

The gene calls are TRBV5-1 and TRBJ1-6; TRBD1 matches at 10 bases. With V trimmed by 0 bases and J by 10 bases, 13 bases remained unmatched. Germline V gene sequence: CDR1 SGHRS, CDR2 YFSETQ. This CDR3 contains 18 residues. The CDR3: CASSLAVTGGAEGSPLHF. The CDR3 DNA reads as TGCGCCAGCAGCTTGGCCGTGACAGGGGGCGCGGAGGGCTCACCCCTCCACTTT.

A single count supports this clone. The CDR3 coding sequence is TGTGCCAGCAGCCAAGGTGGTCCAAGGGGCGCCTATAATTCACCCCTCCACTTT. This encodes CASSQGGPRGAYNSPLHF. J is TRBJ1-6 and V is TRBV14; D might be TRBD1 (5 bases). V lost 1 base, J lost 2 bases, and 15 bases lay in between. CDR3 length: 18 residues. CDR1 is SGHDN and CDR2 is FVKESK in the germline V gene. The variable domain in full, with the rest retrieved from reference TRBV14 and TRBJ1-6, is EAGVTQFPSHSVIEKGQTVTLRCDPISGHDNLYWYRRVMGKEIKFLLHFVKESKQDESGMPNNRFLAERTGGTYSTLKVQPAELEDSGVYFCASSQGGPRGAYNSPLHFGNGTRLTVT.

The genes are TRBV24-1 and TRBJ1-2; 7 bases match TRBD1. Germline V gives CDR1 KGHDR, CDR2 SFDVKD. V trimming: 4 bases; J trimming: 1 base; junction bases outside the gene matches: 11. This CDR3 region has 17 residues. The CDR3 sequence is CATSDRKSGQNNYGYTF. DNA of the CDR3: TGTGCCACCAGTGACCGGAAGTCGGGACAGAATAACTATGGCTACACCTTC.

This rearrangement joins TRBV7-8 to TRBJ1-6; 8 nucleotides line up with TRBD1. Germline lookup yields CDR1 SGHVS and CDR2 FQNEAQ. Trimming at V came to 5 bases and at J to 10 bases, leaving 7 bases not matched to a gene. The CDR3 runs 14 residues. DNA of the CDR3: TGTGCCAGCAGCCGCGGACAGGGTGGGTCACCCCTCCACTTT. Translation gives CASSRGQGGSPLHF.

The V call is TRBV4-2, the J call TRBJ1-1, with D maybe TRBD1 (6 bases). There are 13 residues in the CDR3. The germline gives CDR1 LGHNA, CDR2 YNFKEQ. The V end lost 1 base, the J end lost 8 bases, and 11 bases lay between the germline ends. CDR3 residues: CASSQVSGGEAFF. CDR3 coding DNA: TGTGCCAGCAGCCAAGTCTCTGGGGGCGAAGCTTTCTTT.

This rearrangement joins TRBV19 to TRBJ1-2, with 9 bases identical to TRBD1. The CDR3 runs 14 residues. Germline V gene lookup returns CDR1 LNHDA and CDR2 SQIVND (reference sequence). V lost 3 bases and J lost 4; bases outside the gene matches: 3. The CDR3 bases are TGTGCCAGTAGTATGCAGACAGGGGGCTATGGCTACACCTTC. Its protein is CASSMQTGGYGYTF.

The chain uses TRBV25-1 and TRBJ1-3; D remains ambiguous. V was clipped by 3 bases and J by 0 bases, with 9 bases between them. This CDR3 spans 15 amino acids. The germline V gene encodes CDR1 MGHDK and CDR2 SYGVNS. The CDR3 spells CASSDTRSSGNTIYF. The CDR3 DNA follows: TGTGCCAGCAGTGATACGCGGAGCTCTGGAAACACCATATATTTT. The entire variable domain, with the rest obtained from reference TRBV25-1 and TRBJ1-3, is as follows: EADIYQTPRYLVIGTGKKITLECSQTMGHDKMYWYQQDPGMELHLIHYSYGVNSTEKGDLSSESTVSRIRTEHFPLTLESARPSHTSQYLCASSDTRSSGNTIYFGEGSWLTVV.

The chain joins TRBV5-6 to TRBJ1-2; D is uncertain. V was pared by 1 base and J by 8 bases, with 9 bases between. Germline V lookup: CDR1 SGHDT, CDR2 YYEEEE. CDR3 size: 12 residues. CDR3 region: CASSLPGLGYTF. Written as DNA, the CDR3 is TGTGCCAGCAGCTTGCCGGGATTGGGCTACACCTTC. The variable domain in full, completed from reference TRBV5-6 and TRBJ1-2, reads DAGVTQSPTHLIKTRGQQVTLRCSPKSGHDTVSWYQQALGQGPQFIFQYYEEEERQRGNFPDRFSGHQFPNYSSELNVNALLLGDSALYLCASSLPGLGYTFGSGTRLTVV.

This clone has a handful of counts. Other DNA variants within this sample encode the same CDR3. The chain combines TRBV7-9 with TRBJ2-7; the D gene is possibly TRBD1 (5 bases). CDR3 size: 13 residues. Trimming took 5 bases from V and 2 from J, leaving 10 bases between them. Germline CDR1 reads SEHNR; CDR2 reads FQNEAQ (reference sequence). The CDR3 DNA follows: TGTGCCAGCAGCCTCGCAGGGACCTACGAGCAGTACTTC. Amino acids: CASSLAGTYEQYF.

V and J are TRBV14 and TRBJ2-4; D remains ambiguous. Germline CDR1 is SGHDN and CDR2 is FVKESK. The ends were cut back, 3 bases at V and 2 bases at J, with 11 bases in the middle. This CDR3 comprises 15 residues. CDR3 region: CASSHAGPTKNIQYF. CDR3 in DNA: TGTGCCAGCAGCCACGCTGGCCCAACCAAAAACATTCAGTACTTC.

In its sample, this clone was seen a few times. The gene calls are TRBV3-1 (or the pseudogene TRBV3-2) and TRBJ2-7; 8 nucleotides align to TRBD2. The trim removed 4 bases at V and 6 bases at J, leaving 5 bases unmatched. CDR3 length: 13 amino acids. CDR1 is LGHDT, CDR2 YNNKEL, per germline (reference sequence). This CDR3 is CASSRTSPGEQYF. As DNA, the CDR3 is TGTGCCAGCAGCCGGACTAGCCCCGGCGAGCAGTACTTC.

This clone appeared once. V and J are TRBV7-2 and TRBJ1-5, with D possibly TRBD1 on 5 matching bases. The V end was cut by 1 base, the J end by 6 bases, with 19 bases between. The CDR3 is 17 amino acids. The germline V gene encodes CDR1 SGHTA and CDR2 FQGNSA. The CDR3 DNA is TGTGCCAGCAGCTTAGGGTGGGGGACCTCGGGAGGTCAGCCCCAGCATTTT. Its translation: CASSLGWGTSGGQPQHF.

The J gene is TRBJ1-2, the V gene TRBV6-2 or TRBV6-3; 7 bases map to TRBD1. This CDR3 is 13 amino acids long. Germline values: CDR1 MNHEY, CDR2 SVGEGT. V shed 5 bases, J shed 7 bases, and the junction held 7 bases outside the gene matches. The CDR3 reads CASSPRQGLGYTF. CDR3 coding DNA: TGTGCCAGCAGTCCCAGACAGGGACTTGGCTACACCTTC.

This clone was seen more than once but under ten times. The gene calls are TRBV5-1 and TRBJ1-2; no clear D gene. V lost 3 bases and J lost 8, with 17 bases in between. The length of the CDR3 is 14 residues. The germline gives CDR1 SGHRS, CDR2 YFSETQ. The CDR3 coding sequence is TGCGCCAGCAGCTGGGAGCACTCCGACCAAGGCTACACCTTC. Translation gives CASSWEHSDQGYTF.

This chain connects TRBV7-2 to TRBJ1-3; a weak D match, TRBD1 (6 bases). Germline V gene sequence: CDR1 SGHTA, CDR2 FQGNSA. This CDR3 has 16 residues. Trimming took 8 bases from V and 2 from J, leaving 19 bases between them. CDR3 DNA: TGTGCCAGCGGGCAGCAGGGGTTGAGAACTGGAAACACCATATATTTT. Amino acid sequence: CASGQQGLRTGNTIYF.

This rearrangement joins TRBV7-2 to TRBJ1-5, with 9 bases matching TRBD1. This CDR3 comprises 15 residues. Germline assignment: CDR1 SGHTA and CDR2 FQGNSA. The ends lost 4 bases at V and 1 base at J; junction bases unmatched: 2. The CDR3 region is CASSWDRESNQPQHF. The CDR3 region has the DNA TGTGCCAGCAGCTGGGACAGGGAGAGCAATCAGCCCCAGCATTTT.

V and J are TRBV6-4 and TRBJ2-6; TRBD1 aligns across 9 bases. The CDR3 is 18 amino acids. J gave up 3 bases and V 5 bases, and 11 bases lay outside the gene matches. CDR1 and CDR2 (germline): MRHNA, SNTAGT. For the CDR3, the DNA is TGTGCCAGCAGTCCTTGGTACAGGGGGCGGGATGGGGCCAACGTCCTGACTTTC. This sequence encodes CASSPWYRGRDGANVLTF.

The rearrangement joins TRBV5-6 to TRBJ1-2; TRBD1 aligns across 10 bases. J was trimmed by 5 bases and V by 5 bases; bases with no gene match: 6. Germline loops: CDR1 SGHDT, CDR2 YYEEEE. This CDR3 spans 14 amino acids. The CDR3 loop reads CASRGTGVIYGYTF. CDR3 bases: TGTGCCAGCAGGGGGACAGGGGTTATTTATGGCTACACCTTC.

The rearrangement joins TRBV11-3 to TRBJ2-2; possible D gene TRBD2, 5 bases. CDR3 length equals 14 residues. Germline V gene lookup returns CDR1 SGHNT and CDR2 YENEEA. The ends were cut back, 5 bases at V and 2 bases at J, with 9 bases in the middle. CDR3 DNA sequence: TGTGCCAGCAGCGCGGACTCAAACACCGGGGAGCTGTTTTTT. Translated, it gives CASSADSNTGELFF.

The chain combines TRBV7-3 with TRBJ1-2, with 9 bases fitting TRBD1. The CDR3 totals 15 residues. The ends lost 1 base at V and 7 bases at J; junction bases unmatched: 7. The germline V gene encodes CDR1 SGHTA and CDR2 FQGTGA. Here the CDR3 reads CASSLNRQGVGGYTF. For the CDR3, the DNA is TGTGCCAGCAGCTTAAACCGACAGGGGGTTGGTGGCTACACCTTC.

CDR3 region: CASSLVLAGTYEQYF. The CDR3 DNA follows: TGTGCCAGCAGCTTAGTTTTGGCGGGTACCTACGAGCAGTACTTC. The chain recombines TRBV7-2 with TRBJ2-7; D might be TRBD2 (5 bases). Looked up from germline, CDR1 is SGHTA and CDR2 is FQGNSA. CDR3 size: 15 residues. Trimming pared 1 base from V and 2 bases from J, leaving 12 bases between.